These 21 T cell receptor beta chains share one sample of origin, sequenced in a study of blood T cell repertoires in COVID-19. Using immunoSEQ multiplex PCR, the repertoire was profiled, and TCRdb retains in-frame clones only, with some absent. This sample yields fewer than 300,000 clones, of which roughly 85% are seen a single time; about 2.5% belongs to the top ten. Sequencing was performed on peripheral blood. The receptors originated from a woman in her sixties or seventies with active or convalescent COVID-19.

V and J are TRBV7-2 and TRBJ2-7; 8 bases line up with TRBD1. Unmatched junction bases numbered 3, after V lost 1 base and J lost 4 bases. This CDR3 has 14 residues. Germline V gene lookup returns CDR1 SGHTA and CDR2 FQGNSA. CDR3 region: CASSLGQGMYEQYF. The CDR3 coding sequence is TGTGCCAGCAGCTTAGGACAGGGGATGTACGAGCAGTACTTC.

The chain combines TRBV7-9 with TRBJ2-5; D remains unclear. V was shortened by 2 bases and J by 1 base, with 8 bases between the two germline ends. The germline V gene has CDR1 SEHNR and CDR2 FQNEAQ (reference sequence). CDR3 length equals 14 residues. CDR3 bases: TGTGCCAGCAGCTTAAATATAGCCCAAGAGACCCAGTACTTC. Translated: CASSLNIAQETQYF.

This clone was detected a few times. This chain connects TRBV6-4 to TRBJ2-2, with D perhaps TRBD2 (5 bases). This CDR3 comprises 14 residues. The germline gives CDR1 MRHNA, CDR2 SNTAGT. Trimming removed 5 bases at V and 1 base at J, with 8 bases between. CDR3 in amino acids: CASSRGRNTGELFF. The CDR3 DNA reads TGTGCCAGCAGTCGGGGTAGGAACACCGGGGAGCTGTTTTTT.

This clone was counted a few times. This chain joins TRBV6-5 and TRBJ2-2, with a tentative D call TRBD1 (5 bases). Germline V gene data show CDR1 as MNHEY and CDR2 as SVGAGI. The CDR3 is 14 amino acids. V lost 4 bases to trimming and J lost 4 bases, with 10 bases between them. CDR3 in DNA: TGTGCCAGCAGTTTCCGACAGATCACCGGGGAGCTGTTTTTT. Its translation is CASSFRQITGELFF.

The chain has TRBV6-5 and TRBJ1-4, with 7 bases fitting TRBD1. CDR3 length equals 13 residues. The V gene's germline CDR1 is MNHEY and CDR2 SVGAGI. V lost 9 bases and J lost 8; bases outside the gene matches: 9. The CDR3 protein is CASLDREEEKLFF. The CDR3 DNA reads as TGTGCCAGTCTTGACAGGGAGGAAGAAAAACTGTTTTTT.

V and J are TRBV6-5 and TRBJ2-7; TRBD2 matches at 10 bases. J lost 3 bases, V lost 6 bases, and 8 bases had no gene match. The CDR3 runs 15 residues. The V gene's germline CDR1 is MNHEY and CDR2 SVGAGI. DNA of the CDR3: TGTGCCAGCAGGGAGTTCCTAGCGGGAGTCTACGAGCAGTACTTC. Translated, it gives CASREFLAGVYEQYF.

The CDR3 sequence: CASSSTPGGHEQYF. In DNA, the CDR3 is TGTGCCAGCTCAAGTACACCGGGAGGGCACGAGCAGTACTTC. This rearrangement joins TRBV18 to TRBJ2-7; 8 nucleotides agree with TRBD2. V trimming: 5 bases; J trimming: 5 bases; junction bases outside the gene matches: 8. Germline CDR1 is KGHSH and CDR2 is LQKENI. The CDR3 is made up of 14 amino acids.

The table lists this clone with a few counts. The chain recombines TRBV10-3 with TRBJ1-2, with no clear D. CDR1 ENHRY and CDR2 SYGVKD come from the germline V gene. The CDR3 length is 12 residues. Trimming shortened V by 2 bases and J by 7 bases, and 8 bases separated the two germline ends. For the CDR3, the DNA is TGTGCCATCAGTGAGAAACAGACTGGCTACACCTTC. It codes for CAISEKQTGYTF.

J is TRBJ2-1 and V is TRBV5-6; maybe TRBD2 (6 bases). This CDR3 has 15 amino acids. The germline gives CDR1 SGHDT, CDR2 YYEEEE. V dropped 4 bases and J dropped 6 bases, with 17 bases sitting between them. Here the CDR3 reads CASSDPRSLANEQFF. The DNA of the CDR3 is TGTGCCAGCAGCGACCCTAGGTCACTAGCCAATGAGCAGTTCTTC.

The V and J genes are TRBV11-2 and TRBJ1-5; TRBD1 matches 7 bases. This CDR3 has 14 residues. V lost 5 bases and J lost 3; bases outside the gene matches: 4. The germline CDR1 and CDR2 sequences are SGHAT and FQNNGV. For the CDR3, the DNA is TGTGCCAGCAGCCGGGACAGCTTCAATCAGCCCCAGCATTTT. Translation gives CASSRDSFNQPQHF.

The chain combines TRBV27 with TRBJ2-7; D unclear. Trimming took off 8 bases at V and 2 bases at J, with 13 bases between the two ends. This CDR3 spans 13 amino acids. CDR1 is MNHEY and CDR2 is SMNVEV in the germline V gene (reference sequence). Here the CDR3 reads CASEARVPYEQYF. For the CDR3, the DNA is TGTGCCAGCGAGGCCAGAGTCCCCTACGAGCAGTACTTC.

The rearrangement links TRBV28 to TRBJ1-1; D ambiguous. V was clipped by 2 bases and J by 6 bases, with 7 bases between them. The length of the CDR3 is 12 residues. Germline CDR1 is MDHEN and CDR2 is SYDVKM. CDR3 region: CASSLRGAEAFF. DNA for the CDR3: TGTGCCAGCAGTTTACGGGGAGCTGAAGCTTTCTTT.

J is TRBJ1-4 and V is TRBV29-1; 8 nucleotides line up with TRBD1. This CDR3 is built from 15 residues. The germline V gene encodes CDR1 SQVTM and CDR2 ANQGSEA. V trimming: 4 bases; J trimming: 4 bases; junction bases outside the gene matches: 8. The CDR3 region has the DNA TGCAGCGTTGGGCAGGGGGCATCGGATAATGAAAAACTGTTTTTT. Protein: CSVGQGASDNEKLFF.

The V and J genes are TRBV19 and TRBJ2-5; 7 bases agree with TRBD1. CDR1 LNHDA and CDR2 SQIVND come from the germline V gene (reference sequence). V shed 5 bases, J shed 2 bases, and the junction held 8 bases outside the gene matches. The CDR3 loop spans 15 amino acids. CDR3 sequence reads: CASSQGVATQETQYF. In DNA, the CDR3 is TGTGCCAGTAGTCAGGGGGTAGCAACTCAAGAGACCCAGTACTTC.

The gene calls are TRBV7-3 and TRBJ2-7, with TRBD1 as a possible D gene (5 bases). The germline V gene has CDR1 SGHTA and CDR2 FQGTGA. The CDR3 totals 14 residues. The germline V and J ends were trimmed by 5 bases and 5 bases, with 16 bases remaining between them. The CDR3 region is CASSPSGADHEQYF. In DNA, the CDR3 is TGTGCCAGCAGCCCGAGTGGGGCGGATCACGAGCAGTACTTC. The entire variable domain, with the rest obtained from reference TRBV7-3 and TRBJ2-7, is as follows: GAGVSQTPSNKVTEKGKYVELRCDPISGHTALYWYRQSLGQGPEFLIYFQGTGAADDSGLPNDRFFAVRPEGSVSTLKIQRTERGDSAVYLCASSPSGADHEQYFGPGTRLTVT.

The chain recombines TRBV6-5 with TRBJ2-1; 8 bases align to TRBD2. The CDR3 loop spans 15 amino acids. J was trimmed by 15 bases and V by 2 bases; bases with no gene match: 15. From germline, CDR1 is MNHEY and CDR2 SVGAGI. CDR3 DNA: TGTGCCAGCAGTTACGGGCAGGGAAAGGGGACTAGGCTGTTCTTC. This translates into CASSYGQGKGTRLFF.

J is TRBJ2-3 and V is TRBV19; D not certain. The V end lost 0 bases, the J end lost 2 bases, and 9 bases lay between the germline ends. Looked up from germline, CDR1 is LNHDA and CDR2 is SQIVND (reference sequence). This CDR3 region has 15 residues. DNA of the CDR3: TGTGCCAGTAGTATAGAGGTCAGTCACACAGATACGCAGTATTTT. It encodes CASSIEVSHTDTQYF.

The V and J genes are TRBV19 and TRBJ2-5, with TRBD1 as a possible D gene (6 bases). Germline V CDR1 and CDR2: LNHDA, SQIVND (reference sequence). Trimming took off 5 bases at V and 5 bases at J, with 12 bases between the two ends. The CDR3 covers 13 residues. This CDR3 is CASSQGQGETQYF. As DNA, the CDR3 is TGTGCCAGTAGTCAGGGGCAGGGGGAGACCCAGTACTTC.

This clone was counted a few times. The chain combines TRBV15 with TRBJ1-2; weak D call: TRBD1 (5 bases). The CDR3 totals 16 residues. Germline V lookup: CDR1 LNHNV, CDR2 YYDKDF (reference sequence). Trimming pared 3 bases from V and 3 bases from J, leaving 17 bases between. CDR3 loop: CATSSDFAGGDYGYTF. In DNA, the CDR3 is TGTGCCACCAGCAGTGACTTCGCTGGGGGGGACTATGGCTACACCTTC.

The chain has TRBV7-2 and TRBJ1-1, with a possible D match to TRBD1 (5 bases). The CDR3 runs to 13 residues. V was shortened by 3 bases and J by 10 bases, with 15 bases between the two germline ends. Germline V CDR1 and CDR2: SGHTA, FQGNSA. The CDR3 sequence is CASSFQGGEGAFF. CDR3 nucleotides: TGTGCCAGCAGCTTCCAGGGTGGAGAAGGAGCTTTCTTT. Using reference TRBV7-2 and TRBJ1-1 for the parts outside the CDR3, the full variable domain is GAGVSQSPSNKVTEKGKDVELRCDPISGHTALYWYRQSLGQGLEFLIYFQGNSAPDKSGLPSDRFSAERTGGSVSTLTIQRTQQEDSAVYLCASSFQGGEGAFFGQGTRLTVV.

The CDR3 region has the DNA TGTGCCAGCAGCTCACTAACCGGGACTAGCGGTTCTGACGAGCAGTACTTC. Its protein is CASSSLTGTSGSDEQYF. The chain is built from TRBV5-6 and TRBJ2-7, with TRBD2 matching 11 bases. Germline V lookup: CDR1 SGHDT, CDR2 YYEEEE. V shed 3 bases, J shed 5 bases, and the junction held 13 bases outside the gene matches. This CDR3 is built from 17 residues.